This TCR beta chain was identified during a study of blood T cell repertoires in COVID-19 (dated by TCRdb to the early 2020s). Background for the entire study: Collaborator samples came from the United States, Italy and Spain and covered acute and convalescent phases of COVID-19. Subjects who had been exposed to COVID-19, were actively infected with it, or had recovered from it provided the deeply sampled blood TCRbeta repertoires that made up the dataset. Where available, HLA class I and class II types were obtained from metadata supplied by the sample provider rather than from assay-based typing. The repertoires were released in a freely available public database intended as a resource for research on the immune response to SARS-CoV-2. Samples were obtained from the ongoing ImmuneRACE study (first 160 participants) and from 950 to 1,500 subjects provided by 6 global collaborators. The material from the prospective study consisted of cDNA or gDNA derived from T cells, B-cell-depleted T cells, or PBMCs. A de-identified subject ID, COVID-19 status, age in years and sex were almost always included in the sample metadata. Points the paper makes about the study in general: The amount of clinical and demographic metadata varied by source and participant and was provided uncurated.

TCRbeta CDR3 regions were amplified from genomic DNA by means of the immunoSEQ Assay, a bias-controlled multiplex PCR. The study's own analysis went as follows. Within the assay, amplification of reference gene primers was used to estimate how many nucleated cells each sample contained. To quantify the absolute abundance of each unique TCRbeta CDR3 rearrangement, sequence reads were collapsed and filtered. Productive Simpson clonality was computed per sample as the square root of Simpson's diversity index over productive rearrangements. This immuneACCESS table, as held by TCRdb, lists in-frame sequences with V and J called but not all clones. Of the missing ones, under half trace to an unresolved V gene in checked studies; the others have no known cause. For V, J and clone size, that table is used; D and trimming come from the DNA. The sample includes 200,000 to 250,000 clones, with around 84% observed a single time. The ten largest make up over 6% of the sample.

As for this clone: The specificity of this receptor is unknown. Qualities for individual bases were not recorded, and no much larger clone is one base off.

The collaborating institutions used their own protocols to collect whole blood in K2EDTA tubes. For TCRbeta analysis, collaborators shipped samples as frozen whole blood, isolated PBMCs, or DNA extracted from either of those sample types. At the junction V is shortened by 7 bases and J by 2 bases; bases outside the gene matches: 5. CDR1 and CDR2 are read off the germline V gene (reference sequence) as LNHDA and SQIVND. Spanning cysteine to phenylalanine, the CDR3 consists of 14 amino acids. The entry retains the CDR3 DNA only, 42 bases that are in frame from base 1. The chain was built from TRBV19 and TRBJ1-2, with 9 central nucleotides matching TRBD1. This sequence was found in a woman in her seventies with active or convalescent COVID-19. Sequenced: peripheral blood. In nucleotide form, the sequence is TGTGCCAGTACCATAGGACAGGGGAACTATGGCTACACCTTC. It specifies CASTIGQGNYGYTF.